One and the same sample provided the 26 T cell receptor beta chains below, sequenced in a study of CD8+CD57+ T cells in acquired aplastic anemia. Genomic DNA, the template, was used for profiling of the TCR beta VDJ and CDR3. One entry per CDR3 protein, called by TCRdb with MiXCR from the reads. Among hundreds of thousands of distinct CDR3 sequences listed, approximately 55% were seen once. The specimen was sorted CD4+, CD8+, or CD8+CD57+ T cells (not recorded which) from PBMCs. All receptors come from a human donor with severe aplastic anemia or a healthy control (not recorded which).

This chain links TRBV20-1 with TRBJ2-3; tentatively, D is TRBD1 (6 bases). Trimming left V 0 bases short and J 4 bases short, with 11 bases between. The germline CDR1 and CDR2 sequences are DFQATT and SNEGSKA (reference sequence). The CDR3 is made up of 14 amino acids. The CDR3 loop is CSARDRAGADTQYF. The CDR3 DNA reads as TGCAGTGCTAGAGATCGCGCAGGGGCAGATACGCAGTATTTT.

This clonotype was detected ten times or more. The gene calls are TRBV20-1 and TRBJ1-1; perhaps TRBD1 as D (5 bases). Trimming removed 0 bases from V and 6 bases from J, with 14 bases in between. The germline V gene encodes CDR1 DFQATT and CDR2 SNEGSKA (reference sequence). CDR3 length equals 14 residues. CDR3 amino acids: CSARDPQGKAEAFF. The CDR3 region has the DNA TGCAGTGCTAGAGATCCCCAGGGTAAGGCTGAAGCTTTCTTT.

Comments on this clonotype: Mismatch with germline at one junction end may stem from a read error. V usage is TRBV9 and J usage is TRBJ1-3; tentative D call: TRBD1 (6 bases). The CDR3 is 16 amino acids. Germline loops: CDR1 SGDLS, CDR2 YYNGEE. The DNA for the CDR3 is TGTGCCTGCAGCGTCAGGGGAACACTTCAGGAAAACACCATATATTTT. This sequence encodes CACSVRGTLQENTIYF.

In regard to this clonotype: A much larger clone lies one base from this, so it may be a read error. The chain carries TRBV20-1 and TRBJ1-1; D uncertain. The CDR3 contains 15 residues. From germline, CDR1 is DFQATT and CDR2 SNEGSKA (reference sequence). The V gene lost 3 bases and the J gene lost 4 bases, with 18 bases spanning the gap. CDR3 DNA: TGCAGTGCTAGGGCCCCGCAGAGACTAAGCACTGAAGCTTTCTTT. Translated: CSARAPQRLSTEAFF.

The J gene is TRBJ2-3, the V gene TRBV14; tentative D call: TRBD1 (6 bases). Trimming stripped 1 base from V and 2 bases from J, with 7 bases between. Germline lookup yields CDR1 SGHDN and CDR2 FVKESK. This CDR3 contains 14 residues. CDR3 nucleotides: TGTGCCAGCAGCCAAGCAGGGGTCACAGATACGCAGTATTTT. As protein: CASSQAGVTDTQYF.

As regards this clonotype: This is likely a read error, given that the CDR3 carries no conserved phenylalanine or tryptophan at its end. The chain employs TRBV27 and TRBJ1-1, with D tentatively TRBD1 (6 bases). Trimming cost V 6 bases and J 5 bases, with 16 bases left between them. The CDR3 extends over 14 amino acids. Germline CDR1 MNHEY, CDR2 SMNVEV (reference sequence). In DNA, the CDR3 is TGTGCCAGCAGCCTCCTACAGGGCTTAACTGAAGCTTTCTCT. Protein product: CASSLLQGLTEAFS.

The chain links TRBV7-9 to TRBJ1-1, with D hard to call. Per the germline V gene, CDR1 is SEHNR and CDR2 is FQNEAQ (reference sequence). This CDR3 is built from 12 residues. V lost 1 base and J 11 bases, leaving 11 bases between the germline ends. The CDR3 sequence: CASSLGDGGAFF. CDR3 nucleotide sequence: TGTGCCAGCAGCTTAGGAGATGGAGGGGCTTTCTTT.

On this clonotype: One junction end does not reproduce the germline sequence, and a read error may be involved. The chain recombines TRBV7-9 with TRBJ2-7; perhaps TRBD2 as D (5 bases). Germline V gene data show CDR1 as SEHNR and CDR2 as FQNEAQ (reference sequence). The CDR3 runs 14 residues. The CDR3 is CASGTGGSSCEQYF. The CDR3 DNA follows: TGTGCCAGCGGAACCGGAGGATCTTCCTGCGAGCAGTACTTC.

The chain uses TRBV19 and TRBJ2-2; 9 positions match TRBD1. V lost 4 bases and J lost 6; bases outside the gene matches: 6. CDR1 is LNHDA and CDR2 is SQIVND in the germline V gene (reference sequence). The CDR3 sequence is 15 residues long. The CDR3 here is CASSRGQGPPGELFF. The CDR3 bases are TGTGCCAGTAGTAGGGGACAGGGCCCTCCCGGGGAGCTGTTTTTT.

On this clonotype: In this CDR3 the conserved last residue, phenylalanine or tryptophan, is missing, so a read error is likely. The V gene is TRBV19, the J gene TRBJ2-5; D tentatively reads TRBD1 or TRBD2 (5 bases each). Germline V gene lookup returns CDR1 LNHDA and CDR2 SQIVND (reference sequence). V was cut by 5 bases and J by 4 bases, with 17 bases left in between. The CDR3 is made up of 15 amino acids. The CDR3 DNA reads TGTGCCAGTAGTTTCCGGGCAGGGAGCGGAGAGACCCAGTACCTC. Translation: CASSFRAGSGETQYL.

V usage is TRBV9 and J usage is TRBJ1-2; TRBD1 matches at 9 bases. CDR1 is SGDLS, CDR2 YYNGEE, per germline. Germline trimming cut 0 bases from V and 1 base from J; bases unmatched to any gene: 1. There are 15 residues in the CDR3. Here the CDR3 reads CASSVGDRDNYGYTF. CDR3 nucleotide sequence: TGTGCCAGCAGCGTAGGGGACAGGGATAACTATGGCTACACCTTC.

Many counts were recorded for this clonotype. The genes are TRBV6-5 and TRBJ1-2; 9 bases line up with TRBD1. The J segment lost 5 bases and the V segment lost 5 bases, leaving 6 bases of the junction unmatched. Per the germline V gene, CDR1 is MNHEY and CDR2 is SVGAGI. The CDR3 runs 14 residues. CDR3 nucleotides: TGTGCCAGCAGTACGTCCGGGACAGGGTATGGCTACACCTTC. Protein sequence: CASSTSGTGYGYTF.

The CDR3 loop is CATGTGKTGELFF. CDR3 nucleotide sequence: TGTGCCACTGGGACAGGCAAGACCGGGGAGCTGTTTTTT. The rearrangement joins TRBV19 to TRBJ2-2; 8 bases fit TRBD1. The CDR3 is 13 residues long. Germline V lookup: CDR1 LNHDA, CDR2 SQIVND (reference sequence). Germline trimming cut 10 bases from V and 5 bases from J; bases unmatched to any gene: 6.

Concerning this clonotype: Sequence at one end of the junction differs from germline and may be a read error. The V gene is TRBV7-7, the J gene TRBJ2-5; D gene unclear. This CDR3 is built from 14 residues. CDR1 and CDR2 (germline): SSHAT, FNYEAQ (reference sequence). The CDR3, as DNA: TGTGCTAGCAGCTCCTCCGGCGGTGGGGAGACCCAGTACTTC. This gives the protein CASSSSGGGETQYF. Based on the CDR3 plus reference TRBV7-7 and TRBJ2-5, the full variable domain is GAGVSQSPRYKVTKRGQDVTLRCDPISSHATLYWYQQALGQGPEFLTYFNYEAQPDKSGLPSDRFSAERPEGSISTLTIQRTEQRDSAMYRCASSSSGGGETQYFGPGTRLLVL.

This clonotype was detected once. The CDR3 reads CASSSREEGVGEQFF. CDR3 DNA sequence: TGTGCCAGCAGCTCAAGAGAGGAGGGCGTTGGTGAGCAGTTCTTC. This chain links TRBV7-6 with TRBJ2-1, with D tentatively TRBD2 (6 bases). The CDR3 runs to 15 residues. The germline gives CDR1 SGHVS, CDR2 FNYEAQ. V dropped 4 bases and J dropped 9 bases, with 19 bases sitting between them.

In its sample, this clonotype was seen a few times. One end of the junction varies from germline; a read error may be responsible. The chain employs TRBV6-1 and TRBJ2-7, with 11 bases matching TRBD1. The CDR3 contains 16 residues. The germline gives CDR1 MNHNS, CDR2 SASEGT. CDR3 nucleotide sequence: TGTGCCATCAGTGAGTCAGACCGGGACAGGGGGTACGAGCAGTACTTC. This translates into CAISESDRDRGYEQYF.

This clonotype was observed a single time. The V and J genes are TRBV19 and TRBJ2-1; the D is unclear. The CDR3 loop spans 14 amino acids. V was trimmed by 3 bases and J by 9 bases, leaving 15 bases between them. CDR1 and CDR2 from the germline V gene are LNHDA and SQIVND (reference sequence). This chain's CDR3 is CASSIGGLTGEQFF. The CDR3, as DNA: TGTGCCAGTAGTATTGGTGGGCTTACCGGTGAGCAGTTCTTC.

This chain connects TRBV6-4 to TRBJ2-2; D is ambiguous. This CDR3 is 13 amino acids long. Germline V lookup: CDR1 MRHNA, CDR2 SNTAGT. The V gene lost 3 bases and the J gene lost 4 bases, with 6 bases spanning the gap. CDR3 nucleotide sequence: TGTGCCAGCAGTGATTGGGGCACCGGGGAGCTGTTTTTT. This translates into CASSDWGTGELFF.

The V and J genes are TRBV30 and TRBJ2-1; TRBD1 aligns across 9 bases. CDR1 and CDR2 (germline): GTSNPN, SVGIG (reference sequence). The V gene end was trimmed by 7 bases and the J gene end by 8 bases; junction bases not matched to a gene: 12. The CDR3 consists of 14 residues. The CDR3, as DNA: TGTGCCTTCCAACCCGGGACAGGGCCCTATGAGCAGTTCTTC. Protein sequence: CAFQPGTGPYEQFF.

Many counts were recorded for this clonotype. CDR3 residues: CASSHRTASTDTQYF. The CDR3 nucleotides are TGTGCCAGCAGTCACCGGACGGCTAGCACAGATACGCAGTATTTT. J is TRBJ2-3 and V is TRBV6-5; D is uncertain. The CDR3 is 15 residues long. V was pared by 5 bases and J by 0 bases, with 12 bases between. Germline loops: CDR1 MNHEY, CDR2 SVGAGI.

The genes are TRBV20-1 and TRBJ2-2; 7 bases align to TRBD1. With V trimmed by 3 bases and J by 5 bases, 3 bases remained unmatched. Germline-derived CDR1 and CDR2 are DFQATT and SNEGSKA (reference sequence). The CDR3 is made up of 13 amino acids. The chain's CDR3 is CSASLDRTGELFF. The DNA for the CDR3 is TGCAGTGCTAGCCTGGACAGGACCGGGGAGCTGTTTTTT.

In its sample, this clonotype was seen a few times. With a much larger clone just one base away, this may be a read error. The chain joins TRBV4-2 to TRBJ1-1; no reliable D call. The CDR3 extends over 15 amino acids. The V gene's germline CDR1 is LGHNA and CDR2 YNFKEQ. The CDR3 DNA reads as TGTGCCAGCAGCCAAGACTCTCAAGGCGGGCTGTCAGCTTCCTTT. Amino acids: CASSQDSQGGLSASF.

This chain joins TRBV24-1 and TRBJ2-5, with TRBD1 matching over 10 bases. This CDR3 is built from 15 residues. Germline trimming cut 2 bases from V and 5 bases from J; bases unmatched to any gene: 4. Germline CDR1 and CDR2: KGHDR and SFDVKD. The CDR3 reads CATSDWDRGGETQYF. CDR3 nucleotide sequence: TGTGCCACCAGTGATTGGGACAGGGGAGGCGAGACCCAGTACTTC.

Concerning this clonotype itself: A much larger clone sits a single nucleotide away, making a read error possible. The chain carries TRBV4-3 and TRBJ1-2, with 8 bases that match TRBD1. J lost 7 bases, V lost 3 bases, and 13 bases had no gene match. The germline V gene encodes CDR1 LGHNA and CDR2 YSLEER. The CDR3 has 16 amino acids. Here the CDR3 DNA reads TGCGCCAGCAGCCAGGCTGCAGGGGGCGGGGTGGGTGGCTACACCTTC. Translation: CASSQAAGGGVGGYTF.

The V and J genes are TRBV7-3 and TRBJ2-7; TRBD2 might be the D (6 bases). CDR1 and CDR2 from the germline V gene are SGHTA and FQGTGA. There are 14 residues in the CDR3. Trimming removed 2 bases at V and 5 bases at J, with 13 bases between. In DNA form, the CDR3 reads TGTGCCAGCAGCTTAGGGGGGACGAACAACGAGCAGTACTTC. Its translation: CASSLGGTNNEQYF.

This clonotype was counted at least ten times. Here the CDR3 DNA reads TGTGCCTCACGCTGGGGGGGGGGGCTCGTCCATCAGCCCCAGCATTTT. It translates to CASRWGGGLVHQPQHF. This chain connects TRBV19 to TRBJ1-5, with D possibly being TRBD1 (6 bases). The CDR3 sequence is 16 residues long. Germline loops: CDR1 LNHDA, CDR2 SQIVND (reference sequence). Trimming stripped 11 bases from V and 5 bases from J, with 25 bases between.